The clone carrying this T cell receptor beta chain was seen just once. These data originate in a study of blood T cell repertoires in COVID-19. Germline CDR1 is SGHKS and CDR2 is YYEKEE (reference sequence). V was cut by 1 base and J by 4 bases, with 12 bases left in between. The CDR3 contains 14 residues. Source study methods: Amplification with reference gene primers provided the estimates of nucleated cell counts. Assay: immunoSEQ multiplex PCR; the TCRdb copy retains only in-frame clones and omits some. That table is the source of V, J and clone size, and D and trimming were worked out from the DNA. The sample has 120,000 to 150,000 clones; 75% to 90% are singletons.

Sequences were obtained from peripheral blood. The chain uses TRBV5-5 and TRBJ2-7; D not certain. The TCR originated in a man in his sixties with active or convalescent COVID-19. The CDR3 DNA sequence: TGTGCCAGCAGCTTGAGTACAGTTTTATACGAGCAGTACTTC. Its translation is CASSLSTVLYEQYF.